The 25 T cell receptor beta chains below all came from one sample that was sequenced in a study of blood T cells in healthy people across ages. Together with a sample-barcoded 5' primer, a J-beta primer mix was included in a second PCR lasting about 7 to 11 cycles. Each CDR3 protein gets one entry after TCRdb re-called the 5' RACE reads with MiXCR. The sample lists about 640,000 distinct CDR3 sequences, approximately 50% occurring once. The sequenced material came from blood. Receptor source: a man aged 55 to 70 in good health.

The V and J genes are TRBV2 and TRBJ2-5; D is ambiguous. The CDR3 consists of 15 residues. The germline V gene encodes CDR1 SNHLY and CDR2 FYNNEI. V gave up 4 bases and J gave up 5 bases, with 17 bases separating them. The CDR3, as DNA: TGTGCCAGCAGTGGGGCCGTTACATACGGGGAGACCCAGTACTTC. It specifies CASSGAVTYGETQYF.

This clonotype has just a few counts. The rearrangement links TRBV9 to TRBJ1-2; D possibly corresponds to TRBD1 (5 bases). V dropped 3 bases and J dropped 4 bases, with 16 bases sitting between them. The CDR3 consists of 15 residues. Germline-derived CDR1 and CDR2 are SGDLS and YYNGEE. The CDR3 spells CASSALGPFSYGYTF. The CDR3 bases are TGTGCCAGCAGCGCCTTGGGACCGTTCTCCTATGGCTACACCTTC. The variable domain in full, completed from reference TRBV9 and TRBJ1-2, reads DSGVTQTPKHLITATGQRVTLRCSPRSGDLSVYWYQQSLDQGLQFLIQYYNGEERAKGNILERFSAQQFPDLHSELNLSSLELGDSALYFCASSALGPFSYGYTFGSGTRLTVV.

In nucleotides, the CDR3 is TGTGCCAGCTCACCAGGGACGGATGCACCCCTCCACTTT. As protein: CASSPGTDAPLHF. This chain links TRBV18 with TRBJ1-6, with D maybe TRBD1 (5 bases). Germline CDR1 and CDR2: KGHSH and LQKENI. The CDR3 spans 13 residues. Between the trimmed V and J ends, which lost 2 bases and 11 bases, there was a span of 10 bases. The full variable domain, completed using reference TRBV18 and TRBJ1-6, is NAGVMQNPRHLVRRRGQEARLRCSPMKGHSHVYWYRQLPEEGLKFMVYLQKENIIDESGMPKERFSAEFPKEGPSILRIQQVVRGDSAAYFCASSPGTDAPLHFGNGTRLTVT.

This clonotype showed up just once. V and J are TRBV6-5 and TRBJ2-3; 7 nucleotides agree with TRBD1. V was pared by 2 bases and J by 3 bases, with 2 bases of the junction left unmatched. The CDR3 loop spans 14 amino acids. CDR1 is MNHEY, CDR2 SVGAGI, per germline. The CDR3 coding sequence is TGTGCCAGCAGTTACCAGGACAGGACAGATACGCAGTATTTT. Its protein is CASSYQDRTDTQYF.

The chain joins TRBV29-1 to TRBJ2-5, with D perhaps given as TRBD1 or TRBD2 (6 bases each). V was shortened by 3 bases and J by 5 bases, with 13 bases between the two germline ends. Per the germline V gene, CDR1 is SQVTM and CDR2 is ANQGSEA. This CDR3 region has 13 residues. The CDR3 sequence: CSVDGGGLETQYF. In DNA, the CDR3 is TGCAGCGTTGACGGTGGGGGGCTGGAGACCCAGTACTTC.

About this clonotype itself: The junction does not match germline at one end; this may be a read error. This chain links TRBV29-1 with TRBJ2-5; D might be TRBD1 (7 bases). This CDR3 is built from 13 residues. Germline CDR1 SQVTM, CDR2 ANQGSEA. CDR3 DNA: TGCAACGTTGACGCGGCAGGGGGGGAGACCCAGTACTTC. Protein sequence: CNVDAAGGETQYF.

This chain joins TRBV6-5 and TRBJ2-1; TRBD2 aligns across 8 bases. The CDR3 length is 16 residues. The trim removed 6 bases at V and 10 bases at J, leaving 17 bases unmatched. The V gene's germline CDR1 is MNHEY and CDR2 SVGAGI. CDR3 region: CASSQLGTRGTGEQFF. CDR3 DNA: TGTGCCAGCAGCCAACTCGGGACTAGGGGAACAGGAGAGCAGTTCTTC.

This chain links TRBV2 with TRBJ2-3; perhaps TRBD2 as D (6 bases). Germline CDR1 reads SNHLY; CDR2 reads FYNNEI. The CDR3 consists of 14 residues. V dropped 10 bases and J dropped 3 bases, with 17 bases sitting between them. The CDR3 sequence is CAKSRAGPTDTQYF. The CDR3, as DNA: TGTGCCAAATCTCGGGCGGGGCCGACAGATACGCAGTATTTT. Full variable domain (remainder filled in from reference TRBV2 and TRBJ2-3): EPEVTQTPSHQVTQMGQEVILRCVPISNHLYFYWYRQILGQKVEFLVSFYNNEISEKSEIFDDQFSVERPDGSNFTLKIRSTKLEDSAMYFCAKSRAGPTDTQYFGPGTRLTVL.

Written as DNA, the CDR3 is TGTGCCAGCATCGACAGGGGGTACGAGCAGTACTTC. Encoded protein: CASIDRGYEQYF. V usage is TRBV2 and J usage is TRBJ2-7; the match to TRBD1 covers 9 bases. Germline assignment: CDR1 SNHLY and CDR2 FYNNEI. V lost 7 bases, J lost 4 bases, and 2 bases stayed unmatched. The CDR3 is 12 amino acids.

This chain connects TRBV13 to TRBJ1-1; TRBD1 matches at 7 bases. There are 14 residues in the CDR3. The V gene's germline CDR1 is PRHDT and CDR2 FYEKMQ (reference sequence). The J segment lost 4 bases and the V segment lost 3 bases, leaving 5 bases of the junction unmatched. The CDR3 DNA reads TGTGCCAGCAGCTTTGGACAGGCCTTCACTGAAGCTTTCTTT. It specifies CASSFGQAFTEAFF.

The table lists this clonotype with a count of one. The rearrangement uses TRBV27 and TRBJ1-4, with 7 nucleotides matching TRBD1. The CDR3 totals 14 residues. Germline CDR1 is MNHEY and CDR2 is SMNVEV (reference sequence). Losses at the gene ends were 7 bases for V and 8 bases for J; bases not matched to a gene: 10. As DNA, the CDR3 is TGTGCCAGCACCACCACAGGGGTTGGGGAAAAACTGTTTTTT. It encodes CASTTTGVGEKLFF.

The CDR3, as DNA: TGCAGTGCTAGAGATAACCCAGGACTAGCGGACGAGCAGTACTTC. Protein: CSARDNPGLADEQYF. The V and J genes are TRBV20-1 and TRBJ2-4, with 10 bases fitting TRBD2. TRBJ2-7 explains the end of the DNA better; the J call may be wrong. This CDR3 has 15 amino acids. Germline CDR1 and CDR2: DFQATT and SNEGSKA (reference sequence).

V usage is TRBV20-1 and J usage is TRBJ2-7, with TRBD2 as a possible D gene (5 bases). This CDR3 is built from 13 residues. Germline loops: CDR1 DFQATT, CDR2 SNEGSKA (reference sequence). V lost 6 bases and J lost 9, with 21 bases in between. For the CDR3, the DNA is TGCAGTGCCCCCCGTCCGGGATCTACGAGGCAGTACTTC. It specifies CSAPRPGSTRQYF.

This clonotype was counted only a few times. The junction shows a germline mismatch at one end, possibly a read error. This chain links TRBV5-1 with TRBJ2-7; D call uncertain. The germline gives CDR1 SGHRS, CDR2 YFSETQ. The CDR3 totals 11 residues. CDR3 coding DNA: TGTGCCAGCAGTTCAGATTACGAGCAGTACTTC. Translation gives CASSSDYEQYF.

This rearrangement joins TRBV14 to TRBJ2-3, with D perhaps TRBD1 (5 bases). The CDR3 runs to 14 residues. Trimming cost V 4 bases and J 4 bases, with 12 bases left between them. In germline, CDR1 is SGHDN, CDR2 FVKESK. The CDR3 protein is CASSLRVIADTQYF. The CDR3 DNA sequence: TGTGCCAGCAGCCTCAGGGTTATCGCAGATACGCAGTATTTT.

This clonotype has a count of ten or more. V usage is TRBV2 and J usage is TRBJ2-1, with 9 bases that match TRBD1. The CDR3 contains 11 residues. Germline V gene sequence: CDR1 SNHLY, CDR2 FYNNEI. V was pared by 6 bases and J by 14 bases, with 5 bases of the junction left unmatched. The CDR3 DNA follows: TGTGCCAGCAGAACGGACAGGGGAGAGTTCTTC. Translated, it gives CASRTDRGEFF.

This chain connects TRBV3-1 to TRBJ2-7; 8 bases agree with TRBD1. The last part of the DNA fits TRBJ2-5 better; the J call may be wrong. CDR3 length equals 15 residues. Germline V gene lookup returns CDR1 LGHDT and CDR2 YNNKEL (reference sequence). The CDR3 DNA sequence: TGTGCCGCACAGAATCCAGGGGGCGAGGTTGAGACCCAGTACTTC. Translation gives CAAQNPGGEVETQYF.

The gene calls are TRBV9 and TRBJ2-5, with a tentative D call TRBD1 (5 bases). Germline assignment: CDR1 SGDLS and CDR2 YYNGEE. The CDR3 totals 14 residues. V lost 3 bases and J lost 11, with 20 bases in between. CDR3 in DNA: TGTGCCAGCAGCGGACCAGACAGACACAATGAGCAGTACTTC. It specifies CASSGPDRHNEQYF. Looking up the rest from reference TRBV9 and TRBJ2-5 gives the full variable domain: DSGVTQTPKHLITATGQRVTLRCSPRSGDLSVYWYQQSLDQGLQFLIQYYNGEERAKGNILERFSAQQFPDLHSELNLSSLELGDSALYFCASSGPDRHNEQYFGPGTRLLVL.

The chain combines TRBV13 with TRBJ2-1; D gene ambiguous. Per the germline V gene, CDR1 is PRHDT and CDR2 is FYEKMQ (reference sequence). This CDR3 comprises 14 residues. Trimming left V 5 bases short and J 5 bases short, with 13 bases between. The chain's CDR3 is CASSPSSQDNEQFF. In DNA form, the CDR3 reads TGTGCCAGCAGCCCATCTAGTCAAGACAATGAGCAGTTCTTC.

V is TRBV19 and J is TRBJ2-5; no reliable D call. The length of the CDR3 is 14 residues. V shed 1 base and J shed 1 base, with 7 bases lying between them. In germline, CDR1 is LNHDA, CDR2 SQIVND (reference sequence). DNA for the CDR3: TGTGCCAGTAGTATAGGGTGGACCCAAGAGACCCAGTACTTC. Amino acids: CASSIGWTQETQYF.

The gene calls are TRBV15 and TRBJ2-5; possible D gene TRBD1, 6 bases. The CDR3 extends over 16 amino acids. In germline, CDR1 is LNHNV, CDR2 YYDKDF (reference sequence). The V and J ends lost 0 bases and 2 bases respectively, with 13 bases between them. Here the CDR3 reads CATSRDLQGPQETQYF. CDR3 coding DNA: TGTGCCACCAGCAGAGATTTACAGGGACCACAAGAGACCCAGTACTTC.

The chain uses TRBV4-3 and TRBJ2-5, with 12 bases matching TRBD2. Trimming removed 4 bases from V and 7 bases from J; junction bases left unmatched: 7. This CDR3 has 15 residues. Germline lookup yields CDR1 LGHNA and CDR2 YSLEER. CDR3 nucleotides: TGCGCCAGCAGCCCAAGACTAGCGGGGGCAGGGACCCAGTACTTC. This translates into CASSPRLAGAGTQYF.

J is TRBJ1-2 and V is TRBV20-1, with no clear D. The germline V and J ends were trimmed by 3 bases and 4 bases, with 21 bases remaining between them. Germline CDR1 and CDR2: DFQATT and SNEGSKA (reference sequence). The CDR3 consists of 16 residues. This CDR3 is CSARAHPGLSGYGYTF. DNA of the CDR3: TGCAGTGCTAGGGCACATCCTGGACTCTCGGGCTATGGCTACACCTTC.

The V call is TRBV6-1, the J call TRBJ2-7; D not certain. The CDR3 is 15 amino acids. Germline V CDR1 and CDR2: MNHNS, SASEGT. V lost 3 bases and J 0 bases, leaving 12 bases between the germline ends. CDR3 loop: CASSDPRVLSYEQYF. In DNA form, the CDR3 reads TGTGCCAGCAGTGATCCCCGGGTACTCTCCTACGAGCAGTACTTC.

This clonotype has more than one count but fewer than ten. The rearrangement joins TRBV4-1 to TRBJ2-7; D might be TRBD1 or TRBD2, each matching 6 bases. The CDR3 is 16 amino acids. Per the germline V gene, CDR1 is MGHRA and CDR2 is YSYEKL. V lost 1 base and J lost 5, with 18 bases in between. This CDR3 is CASSQGFRGGFNEQYF. The CDR3 region has the DNA TGCGCCAGCAGCCAAGGTTTCAGGGGAGGTTTTAACGAGCAGTACTTC.